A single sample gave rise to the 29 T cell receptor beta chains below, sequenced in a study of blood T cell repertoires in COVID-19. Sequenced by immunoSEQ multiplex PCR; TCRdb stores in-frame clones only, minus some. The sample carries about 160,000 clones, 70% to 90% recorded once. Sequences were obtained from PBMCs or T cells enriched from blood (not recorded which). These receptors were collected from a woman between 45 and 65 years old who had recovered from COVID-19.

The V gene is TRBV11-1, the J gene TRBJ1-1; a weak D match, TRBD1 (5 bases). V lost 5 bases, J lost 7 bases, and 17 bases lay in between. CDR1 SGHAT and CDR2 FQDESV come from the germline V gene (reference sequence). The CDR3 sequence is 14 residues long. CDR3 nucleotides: TGTGCCAGCAGCCCGGACCCCGCCGGGGGTGAAGCTTTCTTT. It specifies CASSPDPAGGEAFF.

Written as DNA, the CDR3 is TGTGCCAGCAGCTTGGCGACAGGGGGCAGGGAGACCCAGTACTTC. Translation gives CASSLATGGRETQYF. This chain connects TRBV5-4 to TRBJ2-5; 10 bases are shared with TRBD1. CDR3 length: 15 residues. With 0 bases clipped from V and 5 bases from J, the junction kept 4 bases outside the gene matches. CDR1 SGHNT and CDR2 YYREEE come from the germline V gene (reference sequence). Together with reference TRBV5-4 and TRBJ2-5, the CDR3 gives the full variable domain: ETGVTQSPTHLIKTRGQQVTLRCSSQSGHNTVSWYQQALGQGPQFIFQYYREEENGRGNFPPRFSGLQFPNYSSELNVNALELDDSALYLCASSLATGGRETQYFGPGTRLLVL.

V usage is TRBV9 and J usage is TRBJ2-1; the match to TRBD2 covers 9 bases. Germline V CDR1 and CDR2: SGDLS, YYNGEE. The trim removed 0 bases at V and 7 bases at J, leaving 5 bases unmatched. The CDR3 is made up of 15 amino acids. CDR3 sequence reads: CASSVVTSGLNEQFF. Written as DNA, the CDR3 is TGTGCCAGCAGCGTAGTAACTAGCGGGTTAAATGAGCAGTTCTTC.

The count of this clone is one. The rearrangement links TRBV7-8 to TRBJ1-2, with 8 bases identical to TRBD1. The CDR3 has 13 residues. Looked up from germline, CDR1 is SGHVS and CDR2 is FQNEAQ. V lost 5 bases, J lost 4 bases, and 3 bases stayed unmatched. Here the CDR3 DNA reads TGTGCCAGCAGCCAGGGGGCGAGCTATGGCTACACCTTC. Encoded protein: CASSQGASYGYTF.

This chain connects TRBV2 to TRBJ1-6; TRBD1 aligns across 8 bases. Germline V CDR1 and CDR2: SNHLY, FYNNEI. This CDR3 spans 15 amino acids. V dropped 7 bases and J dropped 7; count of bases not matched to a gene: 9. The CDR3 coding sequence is TGTGCCAGCAAGAGGACAGGGAGTCACAATTCACCCCTCCACTTT. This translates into CASKRTGSHNSPLHF. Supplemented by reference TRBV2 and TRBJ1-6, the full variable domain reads EPEVTQTPSHQVTQMGQEVILRCVPISNHLYFYWYRQILGQKVEFLVSFYNNEISEKSEIFDDQFSVERPDGSNFTLKIRSTKLEDSAMYFCASKRTGSHNSPLHFGNGTRLTVT.

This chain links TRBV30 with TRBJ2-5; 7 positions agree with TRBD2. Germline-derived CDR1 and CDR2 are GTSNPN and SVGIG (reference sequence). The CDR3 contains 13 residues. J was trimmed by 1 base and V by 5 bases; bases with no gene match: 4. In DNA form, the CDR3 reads TGTGCCTGGGCGAGCGGGGTCCAAGAGACCCAGTACTTC. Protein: CAWASGVQETQYF.

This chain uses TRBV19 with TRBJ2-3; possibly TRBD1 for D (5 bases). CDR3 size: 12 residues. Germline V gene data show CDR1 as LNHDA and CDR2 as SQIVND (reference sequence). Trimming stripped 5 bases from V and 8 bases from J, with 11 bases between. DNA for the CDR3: TGTGCCAGTAGTGAACAGGCTGGTACGCAGTATTTT. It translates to CASSEQAGTQYF.

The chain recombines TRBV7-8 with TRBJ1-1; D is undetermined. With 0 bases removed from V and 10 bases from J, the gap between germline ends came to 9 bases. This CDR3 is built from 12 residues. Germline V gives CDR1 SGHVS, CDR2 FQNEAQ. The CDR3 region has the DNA TGTGCCAGCAGCTTAGCCAGGATTGGAGCTTTCTTT. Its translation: CASSLARIGAFF.

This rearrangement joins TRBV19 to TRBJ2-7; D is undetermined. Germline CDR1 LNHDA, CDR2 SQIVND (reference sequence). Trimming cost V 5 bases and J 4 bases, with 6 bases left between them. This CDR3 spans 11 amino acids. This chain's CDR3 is CASSAGYEQYF. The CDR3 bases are TGTGCCAGTAGTGCAGGTTACGAGCAGTACTTC.

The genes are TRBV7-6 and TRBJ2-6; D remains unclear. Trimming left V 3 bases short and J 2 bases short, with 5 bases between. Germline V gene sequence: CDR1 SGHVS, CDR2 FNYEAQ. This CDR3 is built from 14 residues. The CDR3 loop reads CASSLRTGANVLTF. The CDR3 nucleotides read TGTGCCAGCAGCTTGCGAACTGGGGCCAACGTCCTGACTTTC.

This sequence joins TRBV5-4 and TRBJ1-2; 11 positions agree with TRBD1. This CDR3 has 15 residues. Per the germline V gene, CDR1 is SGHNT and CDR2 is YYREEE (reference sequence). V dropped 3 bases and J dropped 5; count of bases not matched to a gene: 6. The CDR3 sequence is CASSSLRDRGYGYTF. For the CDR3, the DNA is TGTGCCAGCAGCTCGCTCCGGGACAGGGGGTATGGCTACACCTTC.

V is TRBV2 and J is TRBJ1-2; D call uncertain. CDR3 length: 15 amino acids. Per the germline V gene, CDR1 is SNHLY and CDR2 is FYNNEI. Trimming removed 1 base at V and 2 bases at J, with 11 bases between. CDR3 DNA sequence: TGTGCCAGCAGTGAAGATCAGGCAAACAACTATGGCTACACCTTC. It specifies CASSEDQANNYGYTF.

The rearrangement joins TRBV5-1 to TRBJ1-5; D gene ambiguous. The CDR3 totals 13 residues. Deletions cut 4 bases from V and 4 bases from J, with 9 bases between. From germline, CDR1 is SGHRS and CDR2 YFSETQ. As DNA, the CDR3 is TGCGCCAGCAGCGCCGACATTAATCAGCCCCAGCATTTT. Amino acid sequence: CASSADINQPQHF.

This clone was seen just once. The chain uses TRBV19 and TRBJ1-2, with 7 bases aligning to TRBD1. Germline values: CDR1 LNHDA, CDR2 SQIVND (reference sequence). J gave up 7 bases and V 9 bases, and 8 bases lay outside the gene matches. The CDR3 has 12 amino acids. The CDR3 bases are TGTGCCAGCCGAGGGGGCAAGAGTGGCTACACCTTC. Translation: CASRGGKSGYTF.

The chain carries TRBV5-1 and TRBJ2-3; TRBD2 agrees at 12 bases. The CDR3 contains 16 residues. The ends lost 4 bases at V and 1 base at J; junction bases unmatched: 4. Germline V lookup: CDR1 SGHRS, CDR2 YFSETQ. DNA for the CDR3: TGCGCCAGCAGCGCGAGACTAGCGGGGGGCACAGATACGCAGTATTTT. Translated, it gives CASSARLAGGTDTQYF.

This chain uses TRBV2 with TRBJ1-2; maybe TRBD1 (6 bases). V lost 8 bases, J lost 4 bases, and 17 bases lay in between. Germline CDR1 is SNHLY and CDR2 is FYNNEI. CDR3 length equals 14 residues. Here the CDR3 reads CASYAGAPSYGYTF. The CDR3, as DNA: TGTGCCAGCTACGCAGGGGCCCCGTCCTATGGCTACACCTTC.

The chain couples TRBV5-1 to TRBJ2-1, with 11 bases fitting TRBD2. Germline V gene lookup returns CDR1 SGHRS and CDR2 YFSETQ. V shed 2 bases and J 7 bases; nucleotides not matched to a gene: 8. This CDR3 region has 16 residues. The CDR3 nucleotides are TGCGCCAGCAGCTTACAGACTAGCGGGGCTTGGAATGAGCAGTTCTTC. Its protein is CASSLQTSGAWNEQFF.

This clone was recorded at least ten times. CDR3 DNA: TGTGCCAGCAGGGGGACAGGGACTGGCCATGGCTACACCTTC. Translation gives CASRGTGTGHGYTF. The chain employs TRBV6-5 and TRBJ1-2, with 9 bases that match TRBD1. Germline V CDR1 and CDR2: MNHEY, SVGAGI. The CDR3 length is 14 residues. V lost 6 bases and J lost 6; bases outside the gene matches: 8.

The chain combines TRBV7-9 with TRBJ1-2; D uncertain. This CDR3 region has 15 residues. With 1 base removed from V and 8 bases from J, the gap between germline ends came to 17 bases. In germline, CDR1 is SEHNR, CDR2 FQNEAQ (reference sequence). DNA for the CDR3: TGTGCCAGCAGCTTAGGGCTGGGTTCGGCAGGAGGCTACACCTTC. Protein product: CASSLGLGSAGGYTF.

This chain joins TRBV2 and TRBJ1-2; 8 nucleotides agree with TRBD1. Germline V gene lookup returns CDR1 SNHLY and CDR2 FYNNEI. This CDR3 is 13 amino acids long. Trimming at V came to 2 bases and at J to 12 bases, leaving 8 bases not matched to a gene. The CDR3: CASSEQGAHVHTF. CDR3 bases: TGTGCCAGCAGTGAACAGGGGGCGCATGTCCACACCTTC.

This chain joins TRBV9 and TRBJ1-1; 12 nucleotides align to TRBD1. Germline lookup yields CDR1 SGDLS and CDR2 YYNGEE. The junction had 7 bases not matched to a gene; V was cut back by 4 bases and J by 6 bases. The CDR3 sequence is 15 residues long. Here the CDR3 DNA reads TGTGCCAGCAGCCCCCGTGGGGACAGGGGGCCTGAAGCTTTCTTT. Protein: CASSPRGDRGPEAFF.

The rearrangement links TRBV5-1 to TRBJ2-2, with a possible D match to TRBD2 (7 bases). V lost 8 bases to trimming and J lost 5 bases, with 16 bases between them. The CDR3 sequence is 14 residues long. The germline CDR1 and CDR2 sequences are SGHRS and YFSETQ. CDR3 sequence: CASTGAGGTGELFF. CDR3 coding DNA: TGCGCCAGTACGGGGGCCGGGGGGACCGGGGAGCTGTTTTTT.

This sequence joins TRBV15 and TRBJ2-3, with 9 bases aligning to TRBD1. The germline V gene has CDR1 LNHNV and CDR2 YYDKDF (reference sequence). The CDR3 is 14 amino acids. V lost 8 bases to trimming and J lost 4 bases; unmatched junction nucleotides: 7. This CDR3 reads CATGRDRAADTQYF. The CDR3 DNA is TGTGCCACCGGCCGGGACAGGGCGGCAGATACGCAGTATTTT.

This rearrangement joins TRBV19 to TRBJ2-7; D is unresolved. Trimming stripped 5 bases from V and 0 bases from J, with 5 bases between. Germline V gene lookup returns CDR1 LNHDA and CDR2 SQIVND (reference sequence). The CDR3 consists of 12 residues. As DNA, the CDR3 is TGTGCCAGTAGTGTCGGCTCCTACGAGCAGTACTTC. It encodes CASSVGSYEQYF.

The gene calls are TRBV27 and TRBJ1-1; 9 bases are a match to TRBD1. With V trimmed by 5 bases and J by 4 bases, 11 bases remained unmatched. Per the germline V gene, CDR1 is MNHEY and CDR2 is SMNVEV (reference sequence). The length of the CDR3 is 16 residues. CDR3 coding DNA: TGTGCCAGCAGTCGTCCCGGGACAGGGTTGGGCACTGAAGCTTTCTTT. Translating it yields CASSRPGTGLGTEAFF.

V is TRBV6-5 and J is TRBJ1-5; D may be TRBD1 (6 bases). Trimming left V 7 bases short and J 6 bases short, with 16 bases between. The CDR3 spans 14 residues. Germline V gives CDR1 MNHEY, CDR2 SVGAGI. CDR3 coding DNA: TGTGCCAGCACTAGTAACAGGGACCTTCAGCCCCAGCATTTT. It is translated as CASTSNRDLQPQHF.

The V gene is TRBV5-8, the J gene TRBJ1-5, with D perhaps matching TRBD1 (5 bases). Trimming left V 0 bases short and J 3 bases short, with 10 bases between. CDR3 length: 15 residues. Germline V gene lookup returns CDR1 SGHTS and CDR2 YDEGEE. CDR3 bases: TGTGCCAGCAGCTTGGCTCCAGGGTTCAATCAGCCCCAGCATTTT. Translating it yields CASSLAPGFNQPQHF.

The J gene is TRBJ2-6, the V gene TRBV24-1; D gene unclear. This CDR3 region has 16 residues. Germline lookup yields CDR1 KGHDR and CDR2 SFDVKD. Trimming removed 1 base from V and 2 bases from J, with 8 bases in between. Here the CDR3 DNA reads TGTGCCACCAGTGATTTCAGTAACACTGGGGCCAACGTCCTGACTTTC. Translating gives CATSDFSNTGANVLTF.

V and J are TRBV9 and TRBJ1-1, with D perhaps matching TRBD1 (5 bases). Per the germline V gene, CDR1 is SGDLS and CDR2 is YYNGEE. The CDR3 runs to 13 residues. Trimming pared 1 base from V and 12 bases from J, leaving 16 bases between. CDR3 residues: CASSVIGGGVTFF. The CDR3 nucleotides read TGTGCCAGCAGCGTAATAGGCGGGGGAGTCACTTTCTTT. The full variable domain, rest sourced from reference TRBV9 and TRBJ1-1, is DSGVTQTPKHLITATGQRVTLRCSPRSGDLSVYWYQQSLDQGLQFLIQYYNGEERAKGNILERFSAQQFPDLHSELNLSSLELGDSALYFCASSVIGGGVTFFGQGTRLTVV.